The 9 T cell receptor beta chains below come from one sample, sequenced in a study of blood T cell repertoires in COVID-19. Profiling relied on immunoSEQ multiplex PCR, and the TCRdb table lists in-frame clones only, not all of them. The table records 40,000 to 55,000 clones, roughly four fifths of them present only once. Sequenced: peripheral blood. Receptor source: a human donor with acute or convalescent COVID-19. The donor label of this sample is uncertain.

The chain couples TRBV16 to TRBJ1-5; D may be TRBD1 (6 bases). Germline CDR1 is KGHSY and CDR2 is FQNENV. Trimming pared 0 bases from V and 6 bases from J, leaving 12 bases between. CDR3 length: 15 residues. The CDR3 DNA reads as TGTGCCAGCAGCCAATCTCAGGGGAGTTCTCAGCCCCAGCATTTT. Protein product: CASSQSQGSSQPQHF.

The chain employs TRBV3-1 (or the pseudogene TRBV3-2) and TRBJ2-3; 8 nucleotides line up with TRBD2. The CDR3 contains 18 residues. The V segment lost 4 bases and the J segment 1 base; nucleotides outside the gene matches: 13. Per the germline V gene, CDR1 is LGHDT and CDR2 is YNNKEL (reference sequence). The CDR3 DNA reads as TGTGCCAGCAGCCTACGGGGGGGCCGGTCATACGGCACAGATACGCAGTATTTT. Its translation is CASSLRGGRSYGTDTQYF.

The table lists this clone with a few counts. J is TRBJ2-7 and V is TRBV27, with TRBD2 identical over 12 bases. This CDR3 has 16 amino acids. V gave up 7 bases and J gave up 2 bases; unmatched junction bases: 9. Looked up from germline, CDR1 is MNHEY and CDR2 is SMNVEV (reference sequence). The chain's CDR3 is CASNKRTSGTTYEQYF. The CDR3 DNA sequence: TGTGCCAGCAACAAGCGGACTAGCGGGACTACCTACGAGCAGTACTTC.

This sequence joins TRBV6-6 and TRBJ1-2; tentative D call: TRBD1 (6 bases). This CDR3 is 16 amino acids long. Germline V gene data show CDR1 as MNHNY and CDR2 as SVGAGI (reference sequence). Trimming cost V 2 bases and J 4 bases, with 17 bases left between them. The CDR3 reads CASSYRGGDDTYGYTF. CDR3 bases: TGTGCCAGCAGTTACAGGGGGGGGGATGATACCTATGGCTACACCTTC.

This clone came up once. The gene calls are TRBV7-9 and TRBJ1-1, with TRBD1 matching over 7 bases. V lost 7 bases, J lost 0 bases, and 5 bases stayed unmatched. This CDR3 has 14 amino acids. Germline V gives CDR1 SEHNR, CDR2 FQNEAQ (reference sequence). The CDR3 DNA is TGTGCCAGCAACGACAGGGCCTTGAACACTGAAGCTTTCTTT. Translated, it gives CASNDRALNTEAFF.

The chain links TRBV5-5 to TRBJ2-7, with D possibly matching TRBD1 (6 bases). This CDR3 contains 16 residues. V was shortened by 2 bases and J by 0 bases, with 15 bases between the two germline ends. Germline-derived CDR1 and CDR2 are SGHKS and YYEKEE (reference sequence). CDR3 sequence reads: CASSLGGEPSSYEQYF. Written as DNA, the CDR3 is TGTGCCAGCAGCTTAGGGGGAGAACCCAGCTCCTACGAGCAGTACTTC.

The chain links TRBV6-5 to TRBJ1-5; D is perhaps TRBD1 (5 bases). CDR3 length: 14 amino acids. The V gene's germline CDR1 is MNHEY and CDR2 SVGAGI. The ends were cut back, 6 bases at V and 4 bases at J, with 13 bases in the middle. CDR3 DNA sequence: TGTGCCAGCAGGGCTTTACAGGAAAATCAGCCCCAGCATTTT. This gives the protein CASRALQENQPQHF.

The chain carries TRBV9 and TRBJ2-2, with D tentatively TRBD2 (5 bases). Germline CDR1 SGDLS, CDR2 YYNGEE. This CDR3 has 15 amino acids. Trimming removed 4 bases at V and 1 base at J, with 11 bases between. CDR3 DNA sequence: TGTGCCAGCAGCCCACAAGGACTGAACACCGGGGAGCTGTTTTTT. This translates into CASSPQGLNTGELFF. Based on the CDR3 plus reference TRBV9 and TRBJ2-2, the full variable domain is DSGVTQTPKHLITATGQRVTLRCSPRSGDLSVYWYQQSLDQGLQFLIQYYNGEERAKGNILERFSAQQFPDLHSELNLSSLELGDSALYFCASSPQGLNTGELFFGEGSRLTVL.

The rearrangement joins TRBV6-5 to TRBJ1-2, with 7 bases matching TRBD1. J was trimmed by 8 bases and V by 4 bases; bases with no gene match: 4. This CDR3 is 12 amino acids long. The germline V gene has CDR1 MNHEY and CDR2 SVGAGI. CDR3 sequence reads: CASSFRGLGYTF. CDR3 DNA sequence: TGTGCCAGCAGTTTCAGGGGGTTGGGCTACACCTTC.